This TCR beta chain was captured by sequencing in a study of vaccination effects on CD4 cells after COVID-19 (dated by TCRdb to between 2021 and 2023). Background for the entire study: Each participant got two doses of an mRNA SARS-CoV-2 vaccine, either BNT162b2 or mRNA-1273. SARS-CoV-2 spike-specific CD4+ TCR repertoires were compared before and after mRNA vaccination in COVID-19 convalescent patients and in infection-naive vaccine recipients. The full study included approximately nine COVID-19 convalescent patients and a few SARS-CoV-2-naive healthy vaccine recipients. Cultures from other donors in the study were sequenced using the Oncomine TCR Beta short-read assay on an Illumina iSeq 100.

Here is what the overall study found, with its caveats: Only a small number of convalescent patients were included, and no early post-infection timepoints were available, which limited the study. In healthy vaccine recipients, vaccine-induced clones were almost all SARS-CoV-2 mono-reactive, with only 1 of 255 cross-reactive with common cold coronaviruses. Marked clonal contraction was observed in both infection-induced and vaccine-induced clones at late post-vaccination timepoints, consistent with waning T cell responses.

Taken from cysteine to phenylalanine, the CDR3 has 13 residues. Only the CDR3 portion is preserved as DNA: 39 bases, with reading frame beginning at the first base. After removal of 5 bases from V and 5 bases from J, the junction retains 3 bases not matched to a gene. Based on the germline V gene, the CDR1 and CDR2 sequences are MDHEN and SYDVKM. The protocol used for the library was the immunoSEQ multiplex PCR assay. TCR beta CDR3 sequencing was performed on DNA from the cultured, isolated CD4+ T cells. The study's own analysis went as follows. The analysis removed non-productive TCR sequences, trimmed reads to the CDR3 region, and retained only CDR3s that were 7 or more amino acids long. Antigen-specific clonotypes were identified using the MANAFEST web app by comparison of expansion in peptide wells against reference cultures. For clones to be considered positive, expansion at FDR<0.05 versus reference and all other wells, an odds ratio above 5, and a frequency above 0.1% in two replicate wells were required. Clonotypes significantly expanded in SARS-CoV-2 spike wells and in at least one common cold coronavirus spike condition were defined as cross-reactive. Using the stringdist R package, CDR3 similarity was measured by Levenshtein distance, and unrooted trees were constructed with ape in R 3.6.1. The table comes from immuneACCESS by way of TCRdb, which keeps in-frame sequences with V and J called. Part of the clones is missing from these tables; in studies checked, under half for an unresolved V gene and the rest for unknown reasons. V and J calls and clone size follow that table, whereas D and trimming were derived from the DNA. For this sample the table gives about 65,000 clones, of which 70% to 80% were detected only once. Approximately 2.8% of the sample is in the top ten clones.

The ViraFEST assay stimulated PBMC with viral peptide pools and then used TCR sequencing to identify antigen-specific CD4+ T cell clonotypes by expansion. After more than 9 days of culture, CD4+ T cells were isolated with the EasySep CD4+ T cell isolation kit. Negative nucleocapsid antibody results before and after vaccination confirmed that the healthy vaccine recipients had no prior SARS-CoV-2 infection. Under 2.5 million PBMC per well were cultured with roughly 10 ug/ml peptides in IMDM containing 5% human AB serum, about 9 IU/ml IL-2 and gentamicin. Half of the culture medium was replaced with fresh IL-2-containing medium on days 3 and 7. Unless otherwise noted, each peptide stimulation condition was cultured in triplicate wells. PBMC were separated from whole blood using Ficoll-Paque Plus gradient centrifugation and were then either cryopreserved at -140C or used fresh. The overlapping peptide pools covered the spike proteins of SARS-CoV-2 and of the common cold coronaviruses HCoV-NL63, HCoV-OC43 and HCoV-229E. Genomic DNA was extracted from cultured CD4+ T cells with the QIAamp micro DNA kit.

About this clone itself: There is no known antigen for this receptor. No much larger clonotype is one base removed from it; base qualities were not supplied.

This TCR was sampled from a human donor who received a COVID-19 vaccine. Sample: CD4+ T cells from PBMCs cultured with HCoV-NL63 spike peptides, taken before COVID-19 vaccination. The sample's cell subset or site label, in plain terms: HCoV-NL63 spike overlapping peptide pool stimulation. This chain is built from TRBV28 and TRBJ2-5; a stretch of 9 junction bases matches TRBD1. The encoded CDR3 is CASSTGGTETQYF. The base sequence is TGTGCCAGCAGTACAGGGGGCACGGAGACCCAGTACTTC.